This T cell receptor beta chain was found in a study of T cell responses to AZD1222 COVID-19 vaccine. Study observations and caveats: Samples come after the peak T cell response, not at day 14. Possibly, clonal diversity was underestimated; donors were largely white British and included more females.

CDR3 length: 13 amino acids. Per germline, CDR1 SGHRS and CDR2 YFSETQ. V gave up 1 base and J gave up 0 bases, with 2 bases separating them. This clone was seen a single time. Antigen unknown. Libraries were prepared by immunoSEQ multiplex PCR; TCRdb keeps only in-frame clonotypes and omits some of them. The sample has some 180,000 clones; 90% to 95% are singletons. The V gene is TRBV5-1, the J gene TRBJ1-3; D remains ambiguous. The source of this sequence is an adult who received the MenACWY meningococcal vaccine as a control. This specimen consisted of peripheral blood, obtained 28 days after the second dose of the MenACWY control vaccine. DNA for the CDR3: TGCGCCAGCAGCTTGAACTCTGGAAACACCATATATTTT. Translating gives CASSLNSGNTIYF. The full variable domain, rest sourced from reference TRBV5-1 and TRBJ1-3, is KAGVTQTPRYLIKTRGQQVTLSCSPISGHRSVSWYQQTPGQGLQFLFEYFSETQRNKGNFPGRFSGRQFSNSRSEMNVSTLELGDSALYLCASSLNSGNTIYFGEGSWLTVV.